This T cell receptor (beta chain) is drawn from a study of blood T cell repertoires in COVID-19. The protocol was immunoSEQ multiplex PCR, while the TCRdb copy is restricted to in-frame clones and leaves out a portion. The sample lists under 90,000 clones, more than 75% seen once, with approximately 12% in the top ten. This CDR3 has 17 amino acids. The V gene lost 0 bases and the J gene lost 0 bases, with 12 bases spanning the gap. V and J are TRBV23-1 and TRBJ2-1; the D gene is possibly TRBD2 (6 bases). TRBV23-1 is marked as an open reading frame, function uncertain. Specimen: peripheral blood. This clonotype originated in a human donor in a cohort sampled during active COVID-19. In DNA form, the CDR3 reads TGCGCCAGCAGTCAATCGAAAAGGGAGGCCTCCTACAATGAGCAGTTCTTC. It yields the protein CASSQSKREASYNEQFF.